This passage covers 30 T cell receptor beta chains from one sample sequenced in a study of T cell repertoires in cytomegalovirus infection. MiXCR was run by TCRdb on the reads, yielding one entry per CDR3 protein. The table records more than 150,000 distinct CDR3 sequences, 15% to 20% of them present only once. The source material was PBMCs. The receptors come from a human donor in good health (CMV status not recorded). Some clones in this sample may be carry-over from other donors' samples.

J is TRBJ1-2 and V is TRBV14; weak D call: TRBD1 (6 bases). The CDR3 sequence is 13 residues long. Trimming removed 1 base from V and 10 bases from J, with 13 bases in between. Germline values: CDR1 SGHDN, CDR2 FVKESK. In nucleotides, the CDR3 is TGTGCCAGCAGCCAAGTCAGGGGCGATGACTACACCTTC. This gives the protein CASSQVRGDDYTF.

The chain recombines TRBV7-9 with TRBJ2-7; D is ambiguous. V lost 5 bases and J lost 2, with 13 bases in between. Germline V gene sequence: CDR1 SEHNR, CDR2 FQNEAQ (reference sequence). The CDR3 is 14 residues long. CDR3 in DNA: TGTGCCAGCAGCCAACACGGGTCCGCCTACGAGCAGTACTTC. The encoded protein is CASSQHGSAYEQYF.

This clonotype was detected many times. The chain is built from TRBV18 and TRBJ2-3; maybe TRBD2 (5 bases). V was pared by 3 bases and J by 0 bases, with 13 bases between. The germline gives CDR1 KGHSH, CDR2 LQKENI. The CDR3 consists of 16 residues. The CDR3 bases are TGTGCCAGCTCACCGAGGGCAGACCTAAGCACAGATACGCAGTATTTT. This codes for CASSPRADLSTDTQYF.

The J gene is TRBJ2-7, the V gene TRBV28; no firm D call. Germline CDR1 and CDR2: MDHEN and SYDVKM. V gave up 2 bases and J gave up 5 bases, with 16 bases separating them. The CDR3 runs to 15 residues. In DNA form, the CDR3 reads TGTGCCAGCAGTTTAGTTGTTTTGGGTGTCAACGAGCAGTACTTC. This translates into CASSLVVLGVNEQYF.

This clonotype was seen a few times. CDR3 bases: TGTGCCAGTAGTATTGTAGCCTCGCAGGGGGAGCTGTTTTTT. Residues: CASSIVASQGELFF. The chain combines TRBV19 with TRBJ2-2, with D hard to call. CDR3 size: 14 residues. With 3 bases removed from V and 8 bases from J, the gap between germline ends came to 13 bases. Germline CDR1 is LNHDA and CDR2 is SQIVND (reference sequence). The whole variable domain, remainder taken from reference TRBV19 and TRBJ2-2, is DGGITQSPKYLFRKEGQNVTLSCEQNLNHDAMYWYRQDPGQGLRLIYYSQIVNDFQKGDIAEGYSVSREKKESFPLTVTSAQKNPTAFYLCASSIVASQGELFFGEGSRLTVL.

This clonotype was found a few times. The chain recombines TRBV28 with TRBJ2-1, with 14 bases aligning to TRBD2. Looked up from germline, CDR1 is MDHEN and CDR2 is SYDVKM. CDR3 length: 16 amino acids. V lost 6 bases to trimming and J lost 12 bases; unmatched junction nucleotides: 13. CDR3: CASSRRGLAGVLVQFF. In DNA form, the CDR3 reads TGTGCCAGCAGCCGGAGGGGACTAGCGGGAGTTTTAGTGCAGTTCTTC.

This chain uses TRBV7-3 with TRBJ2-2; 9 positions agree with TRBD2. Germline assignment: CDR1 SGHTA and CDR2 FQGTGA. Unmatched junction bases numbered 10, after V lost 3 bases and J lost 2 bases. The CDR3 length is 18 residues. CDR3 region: CASSFTPSGGLNTGELFF. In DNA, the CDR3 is TGTGCCAGCAGCTTTACCCCCAGCGGGGGGTTAAACACCGGGGAGCTGTTTTTT. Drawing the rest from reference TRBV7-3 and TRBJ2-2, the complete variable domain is GAGVSQTPSNKVTEKGKYVELRCDPISGHTALYWYRQSLGQGPEFLIYFQGTGAADDSGLPNDRFFAVRPEGSVSTLKIQRTERGDSAVYLCASSFTPSGGLNTGELFFGEGSRLTVL.

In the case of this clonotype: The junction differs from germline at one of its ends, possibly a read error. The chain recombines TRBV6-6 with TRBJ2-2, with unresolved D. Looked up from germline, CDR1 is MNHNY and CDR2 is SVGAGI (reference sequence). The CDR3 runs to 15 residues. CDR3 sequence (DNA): TGTCCCAGCAGTTACTCCCCCCAGCTCGGCGAGGAGCTGTTTTTT. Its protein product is CPSSYSPQLGEELFF.

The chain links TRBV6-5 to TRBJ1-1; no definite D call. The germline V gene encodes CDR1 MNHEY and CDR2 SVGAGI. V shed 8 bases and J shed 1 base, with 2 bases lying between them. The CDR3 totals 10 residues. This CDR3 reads CASRNTEAFF. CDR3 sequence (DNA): TGTGCCAGCCGGAACACTGAAGCTTTCTTT.

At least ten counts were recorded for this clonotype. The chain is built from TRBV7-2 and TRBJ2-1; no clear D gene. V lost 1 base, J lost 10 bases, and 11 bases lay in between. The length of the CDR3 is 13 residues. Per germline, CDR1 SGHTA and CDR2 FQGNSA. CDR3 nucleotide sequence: TGTGCCAGCAGCTTAGGTCCAGGTCGAGAGCAGTTCTTC. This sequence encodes CASSLGPGREQFF.

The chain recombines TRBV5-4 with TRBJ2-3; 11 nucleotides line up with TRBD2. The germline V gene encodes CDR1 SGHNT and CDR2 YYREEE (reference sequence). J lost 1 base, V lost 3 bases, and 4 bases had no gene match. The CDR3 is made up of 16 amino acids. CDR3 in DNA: TGTGCCAGCAGCTCATGGGGACTAGCGGGCACAGATACGCAGTATTTT. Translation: CASSSWGLAGTDTQYF.

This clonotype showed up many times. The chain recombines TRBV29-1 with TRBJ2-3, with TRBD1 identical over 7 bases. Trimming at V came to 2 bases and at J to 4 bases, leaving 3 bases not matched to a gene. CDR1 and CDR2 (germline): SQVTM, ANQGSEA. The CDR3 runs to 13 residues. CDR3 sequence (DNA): TGCAGCGTTGAACAGGGGGTCTCAGATACGCAGTATTTT. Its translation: CSVEQGVSDTQYF.

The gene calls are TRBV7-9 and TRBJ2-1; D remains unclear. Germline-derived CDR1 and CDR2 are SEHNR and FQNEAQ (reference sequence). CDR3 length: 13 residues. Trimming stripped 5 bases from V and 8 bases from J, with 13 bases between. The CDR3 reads CASSPTAWDEQFF. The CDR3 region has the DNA TGTGCCAGCAGCCCAACAGCCTGGGATGAGCAGTTCTTC.

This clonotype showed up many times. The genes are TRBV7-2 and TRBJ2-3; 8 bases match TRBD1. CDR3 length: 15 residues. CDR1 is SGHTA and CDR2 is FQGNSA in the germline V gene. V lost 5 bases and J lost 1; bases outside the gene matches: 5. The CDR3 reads CASSPGGQGTDTQYF. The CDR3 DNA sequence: TGTGCCAGCAGCCCAGGGGGACAGGGCACAGATACGCAGTATTTT.

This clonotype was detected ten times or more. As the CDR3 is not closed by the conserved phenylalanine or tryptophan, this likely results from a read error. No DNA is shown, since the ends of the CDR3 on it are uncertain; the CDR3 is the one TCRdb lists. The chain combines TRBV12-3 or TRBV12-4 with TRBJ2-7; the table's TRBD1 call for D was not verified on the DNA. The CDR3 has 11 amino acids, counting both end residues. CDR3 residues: CASSSGGAHTL.

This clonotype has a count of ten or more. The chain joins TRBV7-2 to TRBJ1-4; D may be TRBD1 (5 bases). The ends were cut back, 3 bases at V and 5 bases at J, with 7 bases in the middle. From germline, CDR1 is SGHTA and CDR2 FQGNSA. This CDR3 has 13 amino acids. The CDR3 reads CASSFGTNEKLFF. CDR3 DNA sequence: TGTGCCAGCAGCTTCGGGACGAATGAAAAACTGTTTTTT.

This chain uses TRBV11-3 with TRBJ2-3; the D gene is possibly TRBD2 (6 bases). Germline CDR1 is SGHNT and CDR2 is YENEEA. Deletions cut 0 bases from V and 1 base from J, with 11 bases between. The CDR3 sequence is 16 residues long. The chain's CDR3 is CASSLDLREGTDTQYF. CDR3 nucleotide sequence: TGTGCCAGCAGCTTAGATCTCAGGGAGGGCACAGATACGCAGTATTTT.

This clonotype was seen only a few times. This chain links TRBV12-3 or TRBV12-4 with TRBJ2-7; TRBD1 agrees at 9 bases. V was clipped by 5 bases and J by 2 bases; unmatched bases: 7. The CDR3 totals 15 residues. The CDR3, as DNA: TGTGCCAGCAGTCCCCTCGGGACAGGGACCTACGAGCAGTACTTC. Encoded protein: CASSPLGTGTYEQYF.

This chain's CDR3 is CASSYKVETMNTEAFF. In nucleotides, the CDR3 is TGTGCCAGCAGTTACAAGGTAGAGACCATGAACACTGAAGCTTTCTTT. The chain has TRBV6-2 or TRBV6-3 and TRBJ1-1; D is ambiguous. Germline V gene data show CDR1 as MNHEY and CDR2 as SVGEGT. V lost 2 bases, J lost 0 bases, and 13 bases lay in between. This CDR3 is built from 16 residues.

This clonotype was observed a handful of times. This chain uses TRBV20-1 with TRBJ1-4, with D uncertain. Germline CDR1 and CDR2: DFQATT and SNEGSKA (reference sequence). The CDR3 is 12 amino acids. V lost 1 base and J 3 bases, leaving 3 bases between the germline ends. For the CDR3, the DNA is TGCAGTGCTAGAGGTGCTAATGAAAAACTGTTTTTT. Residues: CSARGANEKLFF.

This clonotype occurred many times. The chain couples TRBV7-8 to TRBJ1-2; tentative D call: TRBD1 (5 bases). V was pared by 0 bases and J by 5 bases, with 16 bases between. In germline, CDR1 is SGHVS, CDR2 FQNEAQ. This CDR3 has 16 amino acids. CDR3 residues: CASSLARGRLGYGYTF. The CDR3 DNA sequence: TGTGCCAGCAGCTTAGCGCGGGGCCGGTTAGGTTATGGCTACACCTTC.

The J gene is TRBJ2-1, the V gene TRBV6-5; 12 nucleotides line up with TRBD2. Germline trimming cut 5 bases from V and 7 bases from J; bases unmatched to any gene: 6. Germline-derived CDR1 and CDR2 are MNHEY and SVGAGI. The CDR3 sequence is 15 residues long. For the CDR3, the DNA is TGTGCCAGCAGTCGGACTAGCGGGAATCCGAATGAGCAGTTCTTC. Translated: CASSRTSGNPNEQFF.

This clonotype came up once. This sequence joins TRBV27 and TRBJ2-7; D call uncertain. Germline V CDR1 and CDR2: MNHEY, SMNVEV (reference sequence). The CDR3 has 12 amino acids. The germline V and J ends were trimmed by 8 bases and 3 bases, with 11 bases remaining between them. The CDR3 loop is CASRNRVYEQYF. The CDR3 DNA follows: TGTGCCAGCCGCAACCGGGTCTACGAGCAGTACTTC.

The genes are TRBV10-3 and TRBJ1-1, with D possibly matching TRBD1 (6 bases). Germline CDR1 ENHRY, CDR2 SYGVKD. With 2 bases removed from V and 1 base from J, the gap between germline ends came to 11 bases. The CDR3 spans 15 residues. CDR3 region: CAISEPLDRNTEAFF. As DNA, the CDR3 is TGTGCCATCAGTGAGCCCCTGGACAGGAACACTGAAGCTTTCTTT.

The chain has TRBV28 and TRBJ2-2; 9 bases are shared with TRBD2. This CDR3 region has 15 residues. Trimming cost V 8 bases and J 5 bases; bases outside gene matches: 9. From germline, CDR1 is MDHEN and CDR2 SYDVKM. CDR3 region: CASEAGGLGTGELFF. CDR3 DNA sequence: TGTGCCAGCGAGGCGGGAGGGCTAGGAACCGGGGAGCTGTTTTTT. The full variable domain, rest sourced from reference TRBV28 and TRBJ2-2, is DVKVTQSSRYLVKRTGEKVFLECVQDMDHENMFWYRQDPGLGLRLIYFSYDVKMKEKGDIPEGYSVSREKKERFSLILESASTNQTSMYLCASEAGGLGTGELFFGEGSRLTVL.

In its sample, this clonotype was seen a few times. The CDR3: CASSSGTGNSPLHF. CDR3 coding DNA: TGCGCCAGCAGCTCCGGGACAGGGAATTCACCCCTCCACTTT. The rearrangement joins TRBV5-1 to TRBJ1-6, with 9 bases aligning to TRBD1. With V trimmed by 3 bases and J by 7 bases, 2 bases remained unmatched. CDR1 is SGHRS and CDR2 is YFSETQ in the germline V gene. The CDR3 runs to 14 residues.

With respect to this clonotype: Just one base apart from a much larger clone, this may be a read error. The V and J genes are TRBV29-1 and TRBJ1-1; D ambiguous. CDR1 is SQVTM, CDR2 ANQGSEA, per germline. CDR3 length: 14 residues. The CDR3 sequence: CSVEEGSRNTEALF. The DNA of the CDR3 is TGCAGCGTTGAAGAAGGATCCCGGAACACTGAAGCTTTATTT.

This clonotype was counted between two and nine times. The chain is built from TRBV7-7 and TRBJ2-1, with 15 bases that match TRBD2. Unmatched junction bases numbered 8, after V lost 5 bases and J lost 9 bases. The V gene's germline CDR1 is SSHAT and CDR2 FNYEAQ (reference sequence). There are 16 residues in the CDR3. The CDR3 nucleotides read TGTGCCAGCAGCCCTCGGACTAGCGGGGGGGCCATTGAGCAGTTCTTC. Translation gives CASSPRTSGGAIEQFF.

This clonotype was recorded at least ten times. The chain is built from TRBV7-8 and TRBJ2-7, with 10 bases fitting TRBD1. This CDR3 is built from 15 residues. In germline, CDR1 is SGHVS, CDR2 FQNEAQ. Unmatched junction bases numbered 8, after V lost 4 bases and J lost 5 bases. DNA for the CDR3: TGTGCCAGCAGCTCCACCGGGACAGGGGCCAACGAGCAGTACTTC. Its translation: CASSSTGTGANEQYF.

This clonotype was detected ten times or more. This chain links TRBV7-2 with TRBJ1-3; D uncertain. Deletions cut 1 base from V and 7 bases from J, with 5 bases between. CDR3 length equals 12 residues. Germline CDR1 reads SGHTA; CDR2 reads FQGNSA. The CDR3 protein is CASSLDRNTIYF. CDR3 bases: TGTGCCAGCAGCTTAGACCGGAACACCATATATTTT.